A single TCR beta chain is shown here with its context. This record comes from a study of OX40 agonist ivuxolimab in advanced cancers. There are 13 residues in the CDR3. Trimming at V came to 7 bases and at J to 4 bases, leaving 5 bases not matched to a gene. Germline CDR1 SGHAT, CDR2 FQNNGV. TCRdb's table, derived via immunoSEQ multiplex PCR, lists solely in-frame clones and lacks some. The sample contains about 99,000 clones, 95% to 97% of which appear only once. The chain links TRBV11-2 to TRBJ2-3; TRBD2 matches at 7 bases. The sample here was CD4+ or CD8+ T cells sorted from blood, taken in a trial of the OX40 agonist ivuxolimab. The source is an adult with an advanced solid tumor such as melanoma, head and neck, liver or kidney cancer. The CDR3 reads CASKGGGSDTQYF. In DNA form, the CDR3 reads TGTGCCAGCAAGGGCGGGGGTTCAGATACGCAGTATTTT.